This T cell receptor beta chain was observed in a study of vaccination and CD4 T cells after COVID-19. The Oncomine TCR Beta short-read assay sequenced DNA from cultured CD4+ T cells. MiXCR, applied by TCRdb to the PCR reads, yields one record per CDR3 protein. The repertoire holds tens of thousands of distinct CDR3 sequences, with about 60% as singletons. The treatment denotes: roughly 10-day PBMC culture with coronavirus spike peptide pools or control peptides (ViraFEST assay). On this clonotype itself: The antigen is undetermined.

The length of the CDR3 is 15 residues. V was trimmed by 0 bases and J by 6 bases, leaving 16 bases between them. Per germline, CDR1 GTSNPN and CDR2 SVGIG (reference sequence). This chain links TRBV30 with TRBJ2-3, with D possibly being TRBD2 (6 bases). The specimen was CD4+ T cells from blood, cultured in vitro. This receptor was identified in a human donor who had recovered from COVID-19. This CDR3 reads CAWSVLTSAGDTQYF. The CDR3 DNA is TGTGCCTGGAGTGTACTGACTAGTGCCGGTGATACGCAGTATTTT. Looking up the rest from reference TRBV30 and TRBJ2-3 gives the full variable domain: SQTIHQWPATLVQPVGSPLSLECTVEGTSNPNLYWYRQAAGRGLQLLFYSVGIGQISSEVPQNLSASRPQDRQFILSSKKLLLSDSGFYLCAWSVLTSAGDTQYFGPGTRLTVL.